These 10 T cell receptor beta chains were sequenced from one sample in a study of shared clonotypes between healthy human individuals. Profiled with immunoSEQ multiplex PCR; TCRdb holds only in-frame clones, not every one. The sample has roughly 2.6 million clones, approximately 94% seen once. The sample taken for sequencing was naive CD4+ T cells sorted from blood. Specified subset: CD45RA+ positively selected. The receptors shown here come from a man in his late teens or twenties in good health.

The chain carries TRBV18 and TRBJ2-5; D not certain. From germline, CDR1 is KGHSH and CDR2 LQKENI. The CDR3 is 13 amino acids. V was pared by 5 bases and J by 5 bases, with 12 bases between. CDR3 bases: TGTGCCAGCTCAGGCCCCGCCCGGGAGACCCAGTACTTC. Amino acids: CASSGPARETQYF.

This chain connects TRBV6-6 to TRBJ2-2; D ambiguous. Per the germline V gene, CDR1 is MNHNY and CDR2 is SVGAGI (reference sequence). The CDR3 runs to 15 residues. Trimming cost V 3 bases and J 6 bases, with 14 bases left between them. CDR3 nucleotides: TGTGCCAGCAGTTATGGAACTCCAGAAGCCGGGGAGCTGTTTTTT. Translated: CASSYGTPEAGELFF.

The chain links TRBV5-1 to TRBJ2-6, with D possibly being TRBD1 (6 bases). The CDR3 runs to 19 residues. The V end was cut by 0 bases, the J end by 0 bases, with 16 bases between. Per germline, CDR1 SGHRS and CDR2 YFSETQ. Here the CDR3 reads CASSLAGVLFGSGANVLTF. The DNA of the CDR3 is TGCGCCAGCAGCTTGGCAGGGGTACTCTTTGGCTCTGGGGCCAACGTCCTGACTTTC.

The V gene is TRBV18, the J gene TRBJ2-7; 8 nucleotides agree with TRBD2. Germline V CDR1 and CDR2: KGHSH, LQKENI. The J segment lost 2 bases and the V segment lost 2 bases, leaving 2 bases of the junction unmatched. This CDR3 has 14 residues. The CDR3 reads CASSPEAGAYEQYF. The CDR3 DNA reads TGTGCCAGCTCACCAGAAGCGGGGGCCTACGAGCAGTACTTC.

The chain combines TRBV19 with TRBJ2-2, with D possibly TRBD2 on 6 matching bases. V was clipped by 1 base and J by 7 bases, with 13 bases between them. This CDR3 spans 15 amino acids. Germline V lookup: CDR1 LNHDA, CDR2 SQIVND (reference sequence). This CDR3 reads CASSIAGERVGELFF. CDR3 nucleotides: TGTGCCAGTAGTATAGCGGGAGAGCGTGTCGGGGAGCTGTTTTTT. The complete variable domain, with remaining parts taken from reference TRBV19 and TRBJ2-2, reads DGGITQSPKYLFRKEGQNVTLSCEQNLNHDAMYWYRQDPGQGLRLIYYSQIVNDFQKGDIAEGYSVSREKKESFPLTVTSAQKNPTAFYLCASSIAGERVGELFFGEGSRLTVL.

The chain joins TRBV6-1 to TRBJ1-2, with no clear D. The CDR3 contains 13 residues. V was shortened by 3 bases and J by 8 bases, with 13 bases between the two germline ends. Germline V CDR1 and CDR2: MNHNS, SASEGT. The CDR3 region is CASSDGLFGGYTF. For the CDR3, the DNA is TGTGCCAGCAGTGACGGTCTATTCGGGGGCTACACCTTC.

CDR3 nucleotides: TGTGCCTGGAGTGTACCGGGACTAGTTACCTACGAGCAGTACTTC. Its protein product is CAWSVPGLVTYEQYF. The chain joins TRBV30 to TRBJ2-7; 8 nucleotides match TRBD2. Trimming took 0 bases from V and 2 from J; bases not matched to a gene: 6. The CDR3 spans 15 residues. The germline CDR1 and CDR2 sequences are GTSNPN and SVGIG (reference sequence).

Written as DNA, the CDR3 is TGTGCCAGCTCACCACCTCCCGCGACCCGACAGGCCAAAGAGACCCAGTACTTC. Translated, it gives CASSPPPATRQAKETQYF. This sequence joins TRBV18 and TRBJ2-5, with D possibly being TRBD1 (6 bases). V was trimmed by 0 bases and J by 3 bases, leaving 20 bases between them. This CDR3 comprises 18 residues. Germline assignment: CDR1 KGHSH and CDR2 LQKENI.

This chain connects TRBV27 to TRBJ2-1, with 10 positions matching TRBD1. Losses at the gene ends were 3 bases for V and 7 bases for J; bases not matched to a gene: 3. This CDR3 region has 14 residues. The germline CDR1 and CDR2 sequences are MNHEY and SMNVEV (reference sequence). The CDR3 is CASSFGTGDNEQFF. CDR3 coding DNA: TGTGCCAGCAGTTTTGGGACAGGGGATAATGAGCAGTTCTTC.

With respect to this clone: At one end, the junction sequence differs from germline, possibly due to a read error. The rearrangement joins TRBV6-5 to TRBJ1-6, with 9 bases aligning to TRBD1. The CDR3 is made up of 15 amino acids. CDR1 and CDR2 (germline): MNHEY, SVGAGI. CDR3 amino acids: CASSSRDRVNLPLHF. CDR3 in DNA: TGTGCCAGCAGTTCCCGGGACAGGGTGAATTTACCCCTCCACTTT.